Below, 3 T cell receptor beta chains from the same sample are listed, as sequenced in a study of shared clonotypes between healthy human individuals. Libraries were prepared by immunoSEQ multiplex PCR; TCRdb keeps only in-frame clonotypes and omits some of them. Of about 1.1 million clones listed, around three quarters are singletons. Sequencing was done on a sample of memory CD4+ T cells from PBMCs. Described subset: CD45RA-negative fraction. These receptors all come from a man between 18 and 35 years old in good health. Some clones in this sample may be carry-over from other donors' samples.

This clone came up once. Given a much more abundant clone one base away, this may be a read error. The same CDR3 arises from other DNA sequences in this sample as well. The chain employs TRBV28 and TRBJ2-2; unclear D gene. This CDR3 is 12 amino acids long. The V and J ends lost 3 bases and 1 base respectively, with 0 bases between them. Germline V gene sequence: CDR1 MDHEN, CDR2 SYDVKM. This CDR3 reads CASSLNTGELFF. The CDR3 nucleotides read TGTGCCAGCAGTTTGAACACCGGGGAGCTGTTTTTT.

This clone was observed a single time. The chain is built from TRBV6-1 and TRBJ2-1; the D is unclear. Germline CDR1 is MNHNS and CDR2 is SASEGT. V lost 0 bases, J lost 3 bases, and 12 bases lay in between. This CDR3 is 16 amino acids long. For the CDR3, the DNA is TGTGCCAGCAGTGAAGCGCCTAGGCCACGCTACAATGAGCAGTTCTTC. Encoded protein: CASSEAPRPRYNEQFF.

This chain connects TRBV4-3 to TRBJ2-2; possibly TRBD2 for D (5 bases). CDR3 length: 16 amino acids. CDR1 and CDR2 (germline): LGHNA, YSLEER. V was cut by 2 bases and J by 2 bases, with 12 bases left in between. In DNA, the CDR3 is TGCGCCAGCAGCCAAACCTATCGGGGAAACACCGGGGAGCTGTTTTTT. Its translation is CASSQTYRGNTGELFF.